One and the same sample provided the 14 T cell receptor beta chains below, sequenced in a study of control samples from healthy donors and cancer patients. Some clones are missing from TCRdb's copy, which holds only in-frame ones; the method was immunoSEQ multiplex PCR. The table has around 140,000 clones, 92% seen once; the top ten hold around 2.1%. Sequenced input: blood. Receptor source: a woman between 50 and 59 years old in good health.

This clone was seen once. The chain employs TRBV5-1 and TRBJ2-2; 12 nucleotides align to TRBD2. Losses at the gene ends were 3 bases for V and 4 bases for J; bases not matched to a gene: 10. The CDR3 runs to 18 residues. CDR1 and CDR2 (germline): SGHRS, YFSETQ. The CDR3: CASSSPSGRALGTGELFF. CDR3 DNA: TGCGCCAGCAGCTCCCCTAGCGGGAGGGCTCTGGGCACCGGGGAGCTGTTTTTT.

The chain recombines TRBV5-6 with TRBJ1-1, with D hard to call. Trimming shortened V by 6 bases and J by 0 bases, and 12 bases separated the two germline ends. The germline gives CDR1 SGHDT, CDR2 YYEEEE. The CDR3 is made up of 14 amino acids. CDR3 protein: CASNSFHMNTEAFF. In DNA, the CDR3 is TGTGCCAGCAACAGTTTCCATATGAACACTGAAGCTTTCTTT.

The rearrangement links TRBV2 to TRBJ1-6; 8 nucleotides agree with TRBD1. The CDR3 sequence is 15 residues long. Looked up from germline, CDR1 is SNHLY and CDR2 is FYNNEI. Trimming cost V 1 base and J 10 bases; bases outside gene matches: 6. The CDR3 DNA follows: TGTGCCAGCAGTGAAGTGTCAGGGGGCGGCTCACCCCTCCACTTT. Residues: CASSEVSGGGSPLHF.

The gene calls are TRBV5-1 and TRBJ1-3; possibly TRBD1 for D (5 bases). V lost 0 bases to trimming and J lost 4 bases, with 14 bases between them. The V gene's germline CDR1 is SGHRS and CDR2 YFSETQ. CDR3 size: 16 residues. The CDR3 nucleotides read TGCGCCAGCAGCTTGGCCGGGACCTCTCTGGGAAACACCATATATTTT. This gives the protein CASSLAGTSLGNTIYF.

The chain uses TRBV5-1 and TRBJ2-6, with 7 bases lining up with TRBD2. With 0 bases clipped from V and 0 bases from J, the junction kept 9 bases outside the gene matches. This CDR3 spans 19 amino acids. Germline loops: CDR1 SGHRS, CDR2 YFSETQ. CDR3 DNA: TGCGCCAGCAGCTTGGCCCCTAGCGGCACGGCCTCTGGGGCCAACGTCCTGACTTTC. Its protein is CASSLAPSGTASGANVLTF. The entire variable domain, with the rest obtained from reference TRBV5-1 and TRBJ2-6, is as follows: KAGVTQTPRYLIKTRGQQVTLSCSPISGHRSVSWYQQTPGQGLQFLFEYFSETQRNKGNFPGRFSGRQFSNSRSEMNVSTLELGDSALYLCASSLAPSGTASGANVLTFGAGSRLTVL.

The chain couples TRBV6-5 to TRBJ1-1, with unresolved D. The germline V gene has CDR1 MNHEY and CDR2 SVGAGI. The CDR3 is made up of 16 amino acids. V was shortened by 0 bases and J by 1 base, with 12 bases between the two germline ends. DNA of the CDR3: TGTGCCAGCAGTTACTCTATCGGGGTACAGAACACTGAAGCTTTCTTT. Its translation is CASSYSIGVQNTEAFF.

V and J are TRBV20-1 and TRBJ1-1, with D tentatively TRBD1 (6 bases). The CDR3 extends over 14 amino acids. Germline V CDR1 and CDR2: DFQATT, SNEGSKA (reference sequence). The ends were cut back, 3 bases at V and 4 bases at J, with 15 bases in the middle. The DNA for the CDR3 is TGCAGTGCTAGTCCACCGACAGGTCGCACTGAAGCTTTCTTT. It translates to CSASPPTGRTEAFF.

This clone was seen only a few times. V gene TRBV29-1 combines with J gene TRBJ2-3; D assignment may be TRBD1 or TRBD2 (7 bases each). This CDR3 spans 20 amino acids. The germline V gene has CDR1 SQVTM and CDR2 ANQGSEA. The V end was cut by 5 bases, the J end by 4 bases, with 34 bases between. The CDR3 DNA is TGCAGCGTTCTGGGGAATGTGTGGGAGGGCCGGGCACAGGGGTCAGATACGCAGTATTTT. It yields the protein CSVLGNVWEGRAQGSDTQYF.

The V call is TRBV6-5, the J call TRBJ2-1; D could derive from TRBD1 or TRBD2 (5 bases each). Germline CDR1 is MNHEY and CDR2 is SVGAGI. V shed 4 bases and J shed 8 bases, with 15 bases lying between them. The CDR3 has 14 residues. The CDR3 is CASSSGLSPHEQFF. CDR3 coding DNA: TGTGCCAGCAGTTCGGGGCTCTCTCCCCATGAGCAGTTCTTC.

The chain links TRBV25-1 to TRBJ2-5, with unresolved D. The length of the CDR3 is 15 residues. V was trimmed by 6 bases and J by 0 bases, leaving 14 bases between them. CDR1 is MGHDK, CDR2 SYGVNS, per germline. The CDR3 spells CASSASMGYQETQYF. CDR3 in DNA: TGTGCCAGCAGCGCCTCTATGGGGTACCAAGAGACCCAGTACTTC.

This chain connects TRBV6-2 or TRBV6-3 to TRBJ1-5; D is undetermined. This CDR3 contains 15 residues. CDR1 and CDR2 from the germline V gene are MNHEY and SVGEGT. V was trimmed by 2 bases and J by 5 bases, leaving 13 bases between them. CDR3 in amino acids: CASSYEGLVYQPQHF. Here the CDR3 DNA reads TGTGCCAGCAGTTACGAAGGGTTGGTATATCAGCCCCAGCATTTT.

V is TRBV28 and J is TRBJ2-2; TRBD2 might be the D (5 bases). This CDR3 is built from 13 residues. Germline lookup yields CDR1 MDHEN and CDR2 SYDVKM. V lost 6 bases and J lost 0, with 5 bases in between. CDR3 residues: CASRLANTGELFF. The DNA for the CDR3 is TGTGCCAGCAGACTAGCGAACACCGGGGAGCTGTTTTTT.

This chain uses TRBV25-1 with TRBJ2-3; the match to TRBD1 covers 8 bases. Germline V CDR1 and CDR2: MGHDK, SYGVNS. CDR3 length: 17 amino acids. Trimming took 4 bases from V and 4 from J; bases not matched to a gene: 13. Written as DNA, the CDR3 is TGTGCCAGCAGTGCCAGGACAGGGACCGGGGGTGCAGATACGCAGTATTTT. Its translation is CASSARTGTGGADTQYF. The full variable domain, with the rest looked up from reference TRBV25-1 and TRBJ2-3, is EADIYQTPRYLVIGTGKKITLECSQTMGHDKMYWYQQDPGMELHLIHYSYGVNSTEKGDLSSESTVSRIRTEHFPLTLESARPSHTSQYLCASSARTGTGGADTQYFGPGTRLTVL.

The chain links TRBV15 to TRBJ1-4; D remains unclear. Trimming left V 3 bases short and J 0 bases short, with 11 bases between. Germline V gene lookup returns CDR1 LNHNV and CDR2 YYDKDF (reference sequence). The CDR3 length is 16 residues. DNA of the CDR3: TGTGCCACCAGCAGTGGGCAGTGGGCAACTAATGAAAAACTGTTTTTT. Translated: CATSSGQWATNEKLFF.